This T cell receptor (beta chain) was recorded in a study of CD8 T cells in Susac syndrome. Notes on the study in general: Susac CD8+ clonal expansion peaked in TEMRA cells and active patients. TCR sequencing and HLA analysis covered a relatively small number of individuals.

V was cut by 0 bases and J by 6 bases, with 12 bases left in between. Germline V gene lookup returns CDR1 LGHDT and CDR2 YNNKEL (reference sequence). This CDR3 spans 14 amino acids. RNA was extracted with the RNeasy kit, and a quantity of about 0.45 to 1 ug was reverse transcribed using random hexamers. TCRdb passed the immunoSEQ multiplex PCR reads through MiXCR, listing each CDR3 protein once. The data contain 100,000 to 150,000 distinct CDR3 sequences, around 94% of them singletons. In the case of this clonotype: The antigen remains unidentified.

The TCR was taken from a human donor with Susac syndrome. The specimen sequenced was CD8+ T cells from PBMCs. This chain joins TRBV3-1 and TRBJ2-7; unclear D gene. The CDR3 sequence is CASSQDNLGGEQYF. CDR3 nucleotides: TGTGCCAGCAGCCAAGATAACCTTGGTGGCGAGCAGTACTTC.